The 24 T cell receptor beta chains listed next were all sequenced from one sample in a study of T-cell memory formation after mild COVID-19. Using its own MiXCR run on the 5' RACE reads, TCRdb lists one record per CDR3 protein. This repertoire shows about 320,000 distinct CDR3 sequences, more than 13% found once; its top ten account for approximately 22%. The sequencing input was PBMCs or a T cell subset sorted from them (not recorded which). All receptors come from a man aged 18 to 35 who had mild COVID-19 (a few samples of this study predate the infection). Cell type and time point are not known.

This clonotype has ten or more counts. The chain uses TRBV6-6 and TRBJ1-2, with D hard to call. Per germline, CDR1 MNHNY and CDR2 SVGAGI (reference sequence). Trimming shortened V by 5 bases and J by 0 bases, and 13 bases separated the two germline ends. The CDR3 contains 15 residues. This chain's CDR3 is CASSLGSGTNYGYTF. CDR3 bases: TGTGCCAGCAGTCTCGGCTCGGGCACTAACTATGGCTACACCTTC.

This clonotype has just a few counts. The V call is TRBV20-1, the J call TRBJ2-1; maybe TRBD2 (5 bases). This CDR3 region has 14 residues. Per germline, CDR1 DFQATT and CDR2 SNEGSKA (reference sequence). Deletions cut 3 bases from V and 1 base from J, with 10 bases between. In DNA, the CDR3 is TGCAGTGCTAGGGGTCTAGCTTCCTACAATGAGCAGTTCTTC. Translation gives CSARGLASYNEQFF.

This clonotype was seen ten or more times. The chain carries TRBV29-1 and TRBJ2-3; 12 nucleotides align to TRBD2. Germline values: CDR1 SQVTM, CDR2 ANQGSEA. V trimming: 1 base; J trimming: 6 bases; junction bases outside the gene matches: 14. This CDR3 is built from 18 residues. CDR3: CSVEARQASGGAWDTQYF. The CDR3 DNA is TGCAGCGTTGAAGCCCGCCAGGCTAGCGGGGGGGCCTGGGATACGCAGTATTTT.

This clonotype has a handful of counts. The V gene is TRBV6-5, the J gene TRBJ2-2, with 7 bases that match TRBD2. This CDR3 has 15 amino acids. V lost 6 bases and J lost 6; bases outside the gene matches: 10. Germline V gene data show CDR1 as MNHEY and CDR2 as SVGAGI. The DNA for the CDR3 is TGTGCCAGCAGCCTTTTCGGGGGGTTATCCGGGGAGCTGTTTTTT. This sequence encodes CASSLFGGLSGELFF.

The sample holds a few counts of this clonotype. The rearrangement joins TRBV9 to TRBJ2-4, with D hard to call. The CDR3 runs to 14 residues. Trimming removed 0 bases at V and 3 bases at J, with 7 bases between. The germline CDR1 and CDR2 sequences are SGDLS and YYNGEE. The DNA for the CDR3 is TGTGCCAGCAGCGTAGATGGCGGCAAAAACATTCAGTACTTC. Translating it yields CASSVDGGKNIQYF.

V is TRBV11-2 and J is TRBJ1-2; D unresolved. Germline loops: CDR1 SGHAT, CDR2 FQNNGV. V was shortened by 1 base and J by 8 bases, with 8 bases between the two germline ends. CDR3 length: 12 residues. The CDR3 sequence: CASSLAAAGYTF. The DNA of the CDR3 is TGTGCCAGCAGCTTAGCTGCAGCAGGCTACACCTTC.

This clonotype was detected only a few times. The V and J genes are TRBV11-2 and TRBJ2-5; D is possibly TRBD1 or TRBD2 (7 bases each). CDR1 and CDR2 from the germline V gene are SGHAT and FQNNGV. V lost 6 bases, J lost 4 bases, and 21 bases lay in between. The length of the CDR3 is 16 residues. CDR3 loop: CASRRGGGQGRETQYF. The CDR3 coding sequence is TGTGCCAGCAGGAGGGGAGGGGGCCAGGGAAGAGAGACCCAGTACTTC.

This clonotype was detected only a few times. The genes are TRBV7-9 and TRBJ2-3; 11 nucleotides match TRBD2. Looked up from germline, CDR1 is SEHNR and CDR2 is FQNEAQ (reference sequence). This CDR3 has 16 amino acids. After removal of 4 bases from V and 6 bases from J, the junction contained 9 bases not matched to a gene. This CDR3 reads CASSSPPLAGGDTQYF. The CDR3 DNA is TGTGCCAGCAGCTCCCCCCCCCTAGCGGGGGGTGATACGCAGTATTTT.

The chain joins TRBV5-1 to TRBJ2-4; D call uncertain. The V and J ends lost 5 bases and 7 bases respectively, with 7 bases between them. The V gene's germline CDR1 is SGHRS and CDR2 YFSETQ. CDR3 length: 11 residues. CDR3 sequence (DNA): TGCGCCAGCAGGGCAGGCAACATTCAGTACTTC. Its protein product is CASRAGNIQYF.

This clonotype was seen repeatedly, ten times or more. The gene calls are TRBV27 and TRBJ2-1; D call uncertain. V was cut by 5 bases and J by 7 bases, with 9 bases left in between. Germline lookup yields CDR1 MNHEY and CDR2 SMNVEV (reference sequence). The CDR3 is made up of 12 amino acids. The CDR3, as DNA: TGTGCCAGCAGTGCCGAGACTAATGAGCAGTTCTTC. Its translation is CASSAETNEQFF.

The chain carries TRBV29-1 and TRBJ2-2; D not certain. The CDR3 extends over 10 amino acids. Trimming took 7 bases from V and 7 from J, leaving 7 bases between them. The germline V gene has CDR1 SQVTM and CDR2 ANQGSEA. In nucleotides, the CDR3 is TGCAGCGCCGACGACGGGGAGCTGTTTTTT. It translates to CSADDGELFF.

The chain uses TRBV5-1 and TRBJ1-2; a weak D match, TRBD1 (6 bases). The CDR3 length is 15 residues. Trimming stripped 5 bases from V and 4 bases from J, with 18 bases between. Looked up from germline, CDR1 is SGHRS and CDR2 is YFSETQ. CDR3 region: CASRGGAAATYGYTF. The CDR3 DNA follows: TGCGCCAGCAGAGGGGGGGCAGCTGCGACCTATGGCTACACCTTC.

The rearrangement links TRBV20-1 to TRBJ2-7, with TRBD2 identical over 10 bases. The CDR3 is 13 amino acids. The trim removed 6 bases at V and 3 bases at J, leaving 5 bases unmatched. Germline V gives CDR1 DFQATT, CDR2 SNEGSKA (reference sequence). CDR3 residues: CSAQRLAGYEQYF. The CDR3, as DNA: TGCAGTGCCCAAAGACTAGCGGGCTACGAGCAGTACTTC.

This clonotype was recorded at least ten times. The rearrangement joins TRBV9 to TRBJ1-5, with a tentative D call TRBD1 (6 bases). The germline V gene encodes CDR1 SGDLS and CDR2 YYNGEE. This CDR3 region has 13 residues. Trimming took off 4 bases at V and 4 bases at J, with 9 bases between the two ends. CDR3 sequence: CASSRDRNQPQHF. The CDR3 DNA follows: TGTGCCAGCAGCAGAGACAGGAATCAGCCCCAGCATTTT.

V is TRBV7-2 and J is TRBJ2-1; 8 bases agree with TRBD1. V shed 1 base, J shed 6 bases, and the junction held 5 bases outside the gene matches. The germline gives CDR1 SGHTA, CDR2 FQGNSA. This CDR3 region has 15 residues. The CDR3 DNA reads TGTGCCAGCAGCTTAGGGACAGGGATATTCAATGAGCAGTTCTTC. Residues: CASSLGTGIFNEQFF.

This clonotype was found a few times. V is TRBV7-2 and J is TRBJ2-1; D assignment may be TRBD1 or TRBD2 (5 bases each). The germline V gene has CDR1 SGHTA and CDR2 FQGNSA. This CDR3 is built from 14 residues. The germline V and J ends were trimmed by 3 bases and 6 bases, with 12 bases remaining between them. The CDR3 nucleotides read TGTGCCAGCAGCTTGGGGCTAGCCCTCAATGAGCAGTTCTTC. This encodes CASSLGLALNEQFF. The complete variable domain, with remaining parts taken from reference TRBV7-2 and TRBJ2-1, reads GAGVSQSPSNKVTEKGKDVELRCDPISGHTALYWYRQSLGQGLEFLIYFQGNSAPDKSGLPSDRFSAERTGGSVSTLTIQRTQQEDSAVYLCASSLGLALNEQFFGPGTRLTVL.

This chain connects TRBV4-1 to TRBJ2-7; 9 nucleotides agree with TRBD1. Germline trimming cut 0 bases from V and 2 bases from J; bases unmatched to any gene: 2. The CDR3 sequence is 15 residues long. Germline assignment: CDR1 MGHRA and CDR2 YSYEKL. The CDR3, as DNA: TGCGCCAGCAGCCAAGAAGGGACAGGGACCTACGAGCAGTACTTC. Translation: CASSQEGTGTYEQYF.

CDR3 loop: CASSLEGQLRPQHF. CDR3 nucleotide sequence: TGTGCCAGCAGCTTAGAGGGGCAGCTTCGGCCCCAGCATTTT. This chain connects TRBV7-2 to TRBJ1-5, with a possible D match to TRBD1 (5 bases). This CDR3 has 14 residues. V was cut by 1 base and J by 9 bases, with 13 bases left in between. Germline CDR1 SGHTA, CDR2 FQGNSA.

Only a few counts were recorded for this clonotype. The rearrangement links TRBV20-1 to TRBJ2-3, with 9 bases identical to TRBD2. V was pared by 3 bases and J by 4 bases, with 8 bases of the junction left unmatched. The CDR3 extends over 15 amino acids. The germline gives CDR1 DFQATT, CDR2 SNEGSKA (reference sequence). The CDR3 sequence is CSASGGGAWADTQYF. The CDR3 coding sequence is TGCAGTGCTAGTGGCGGGGGGGCCTGGGCAGATACGCAGTATTTT.

The CDR3 nucleotides are TGTGCCAGCAGCTTGGTCGGTGGGGTAGCTTACAATGAGCAGTTCTTC. Amino acid sequence: CASSLVGGVAYNEQFF. The rearrangement uses TRBV5-4 and TRBJ2-1; no clear D. From germline, CDR1 is SGHNT and CDR2 YYREEE (reference sequence). With 0 bases removed from V and 4 bases from J, the gap between germline ends came to 14 bases. The CDR3 length is 16 residues.

The gene calls are TRBV7-2 and TRBJ2-1; the D is unclear. CDR3 length equals 11 residues. Germline lookup yields CDR1 SGHTA and CDR2 FQGNSA. V was clipped by 5 bases and J by 8 bases, with 7 bases between them. CDR3 protein: CASSPTYEQFF. Written as DNA, the CDR3 is TGTGCCAGCAGCCCGACTTATGAGCAGTTCTTC.

The chain combines TRBV2 with TRBJ2-6; D remains unclear. Trimming removed 1 base from V and 1 base from J, with 5 bases in between. This CDR3 has 15 amino acids. CDR1 is SNHLY and CDR2 is FYNNEI in the germline V gene. CDR3: CASSEGESGANVLTF. The CDR3 coding sequence is TGTGCCAGCAGTGAAGGCGAGTCTGGGGCCAACGTCCTGACTTTC.

This clonotype was recorded many times. The rearrangement uses TRBV4-3 and TRBJ2-5; maybe TRBD2 (6 bases). The CDR3 spans 15 residues. V gave up 0 bases and J gave up 1 base, with 9 bases separating them. Germline lookup yields CDR1 LGHNA and CDR2 YSLEER. CDR3 DNA sequence: TGCGCCAGCAGCCAAGAAGGGAGGTTCCAAGAGACCCAGTACTTC. Translated, it gives CASSQEGRFQETQYF.

The chain is built from TRBV5-5 and TRBJ2-3; D gene ambiguous. Germline V lookup: CDR1 SGHKS, CDR2 YYEKEE (reference sequence). This CDR3 has 13 amino acids. The germline V and J ends were trimmed by 3 bases and 5 bases, with 10 bases remaining between them. The CDR3 loop reads CASSSGRQDTQYF. CDR3 sequence (DNA): TGTGCCAGCAGCTCGGGCCGGCAAGATACGCAGTATTTT.